What follows are 6 T cell receptor beta chains derived from one specimen sequenced in a study of T cell responses to AZD1222 COVID-19 vaccine. Data came from immunoSEQ multiplex PCR; TCRdb stores just in-frame clones and leaves some out. The profile shows about 64,000 clones, about nine tenths of them singletons. Material: peripheral blood, obtained 28 days after the second dose of the MenACWY control vaccine. Source of these receptors: an adult who received the MenACWY meningococcal vaccine as a control.

The chain joins TRBV7-2 to TRBJ2-4, with D perhaps TRBD2 (5 bases). The length of the CDR3 is 16 residues. Germline V CDR1 and CDR2: SGHTA, FQGNSA. The V and J ends lost 4 bases and 4 bases respectively, with 17 bases between them. The chain's CDR3 is CASSSFLSSEKNIQYF. Here the CDR3 DNA reads TGTGCCAGCAGCTCCTTCCTTAGTAGCGAGAAAAACATTCAGTACTTC.

This chain's CDR3 is CASSHRQGEAKNIQYF. The DNA of the CDR3 is TGTGCCAGCAGTCATCGTCAGGGAGAAGCCAAAAACATTCAGTACTTC. The chain uses TRBV6-2 or TRBV6-3 and TRBJ2-4; the D gene could be TRBD1 or TRBD2 (5 bases each). Between the trimmed V and J ends, which lost 5 bases and 0 bases, there was a span of 14 bases. This CDR3 is 16 amino acids long. Germline lookup yields CDR1 MNHEY and CDR2 SVGEGT.

The chain has TRBV6-2 or TRBV6-3 and TRBJ2-1, with D unresolved. CDR3 length: 11 amino acids. Between the trimmed V and J ends, which lost 2 bases and 9 bases, there was a span of 5 bases. Germline lookup yields CDR1 MNHEY and CDR2 SVGEGT. The chain's CDR3 is CASSYPGEQFF. In DNA form, the CDR3 reads TGTGCCAGCAGTTACCCAGGTGAGCAGTTCTTC.

The chain carries TRBV11-2 and TRBJ1-2; D call uncertain. There are 16 residues in the CDR3. Per the germline V gene, CDR1 is SGHAT and CDR2 is FQNNGV. V was shortened by 0 bases and J by 4 bases, with 15 bases between the two germline ends. The CDR3 DNA reads as TGTGCCAGCAGCTTAGACTTCGGCCAGGAATCCTATGGCTACACCTTC. Translated, it gives CASSLDFGQESYGYTF. Together with reference TRBV11-2 and TRBJ1-2, the CDR3 gives the full variable domain: EAGVAQSPRYKIIEKRQSVAFWCNPISGHATLYWYQQILGQGPKLLIQFQNNGVVDDSQLPKDRFSAERLKGVDSTLKIQPAKLEDSAVYLCASSLDFGQESYGYTFGSGTRLTVV.

This clone was recorded only once. The chain has TRBV19 and TRBJ2-6; D gene ambiguous. Germline V lookup: CDR1 LNHDA, CDR2 SQIVND (reference sequence). Between the trimmed V and J ends, which lost 7 bases and 2 bases, there was a span of 12 bases. This CDR3 has 15 amino acids. The CDR3, as DNA: TGTGCCAGTATCCCCCAGGACGCTGGGGCCAACGTCCTGACTTTC. Protein: CASIPQDAGANVLTF.

V and J are TRBV20-1 and TRBJ2-7, with D possibly being TRBD2 (7 bases). This CDR3 has 14 residues. Germline values: CDR1 DFQATT, CDR2 SNEGSKA (reference sequence). Trimming removed 3 bases at V and 3 bases at J, with 15 bases between. Written as DNA, the CDR3 is TGCAGTGCTAGTATGGGGGGGGCGGTCTACGAGCAGTACTTC. Its protein is CSASMGGAVYEQYF.